This T cell receptor beta chain was captured by sequencing in a study of spatial heterogeneity in lung cancer. Overall study results and limits: Counts that tracked tumor mutation counts were those of expanded intratumoral alpha and beta TCRs.

In the case of this clonotype: The antigen is not known.

Time point here: sample taken at primary tumor resection. The donor group consisted of around 77 patients who had untreated, early-stage non-small cell lung cancer. TCRdb redid the calling of the 5' RACE reads with MiXCR, one entry per CDR3 protein. The sample records 9,000 to 13,000 distinct CDR3 sequences, approximately 8.7% being singletons. J was trimmed by 3 bases and V by 5 bases; bases with no gene match: 2. Germline CDR1 is SNHLY and CDR2 is FYNNEI. The CDR3 loop spans 13 amino acids. The V and J genes are TRBV2 and TRBJ2-5, with 8 bases lining up with TRBD2. The receptor was derived from a female donor with early-stage non-small cell lung cancer. The input for sequencing was lung tumor tissue, taken at surgery. In nucleotides, the CDR3 is TGTGCCAGCAGTACTAGCGGTAAAGAGACCCAGTACTTC. Protein product: CASSTSGKETQYF.